The source of this TCR beta chain is a study of blood T cell repertoires in COVID-19. The V gene's germline CDR1 is WSHSY and CDR2 SAAADI. The CDR3 spans 16 residues. The ends lost 6 bases at V and 0 bases at J; junction bases unmatched: 7. Method: immunoSEQ multiplex PCR; TCRdb's copy keeps in-frame clones and lacks some. The sample has 40,000 to 50,000 clones, approximately 90% seen once. Only one count was recorded for this clone. The clonotype comes from a human donor in a cohort sampled during active COVID-19. The chain carries TRBV10-2 and TRBJ1-1; 10 bases line up with TRBD1. Material for sequencing was peripheral blood. The CDR3 DNA reads as TGCGCCAGCAGCCATGGACAGGGGGATATGAACACTGAAGCTTTCTTT. Protein: CASSHGQGDMNTEAFF.